Sample share makes the clone carrying this TCR beta chain medium-sized. Antigen specificity is unknown. The data stem from a study of cytomegalovirus exposure and HLA in healthy donors. Study-wide background: HLA-typed donors contributed approximately 86 million unique TCRs, which were held in an early data release.

General study points: In a later analysis, HLA-C alleles had the fewest associated TCRs, DRB1 alleles the most. Overall, approximately 150 TCR beta chains were annotated as cytomegalovirus-associated.

The V end lost 1 base, the J end lost 4 bases, and 14 bases lay between the germline ends. CDR3 length equals 16 residues. Germline V lookup: CDR1 SGHKS, CDR2 YYEKEE (reference sequence). In the PCR, 60 Vbeta and 13 Jbeta primers were used. Source study methods: Later work found around 80 million unique TCR beta chains, with 9.5 million to 12 million shared. Assay: immunoSEQ multiplex PCR; the TCRdb copy retains only in-frame clones and omits some. That table supplies the V and J calls and clone size; D and trimming were determined from the DNA. The sample yields tens of thousands of clones, 9.5% to 13% seen once.

The receptor was derived from a man aged 55-75 years in good health and CMV-seropositive. The chain combines TRBV5-5 with TRBJ1-4; D is possibly TRBD1 (6 bases). Sequencing was performed on PBMCs. The CDR3 DNA follows: TGTGCCAGCAGCTTGAGGGACATTGGACGTAATGAAAAACTGTTTTTT. It is translated as CASSLRDIGRNEKLFF.